The clone carrying this T cell receptor (beta chain) was seen at least ten times. The data belong to a study of CD8 T cells in ankylosing spondylitis. TCRdb fed the 5' RACE reads into MiXCR, producing one record per CDR3 protein. Here the sample spans around 30,000 distinct CDR3 sequences, over 12% being singletons. The V end lost 2 bases, the J end lost 0 bases, and 8 bases lay between the germline ends. Looked up from germline, CDR1 is SGHRS and CDR2 is YFSETQ. This CDR3 is built from 15 residues. The genes are TRBV5-1 and TRBJ2-2, with D unresolved. Specimen: blood. The receptor's source is a male donor with ankylosing spondylitis or in good health (not recorded which). DNA of the CDR3: TGCGCCAGCAGCTTCCAGAGCGCGAACACCGGGGAGCTGTTTTTT. Translated, it gives CASSFQSANTGELFF.